Reported below is one TCR beta chain. The same CDR3 can be traced to other DNA sequences in this sample. Measured with immunoSEQ multiplex PCR; TCRdb has only the in-frame clones, and not every one. The table has 300,000 to 450,000 clones, just over 85% seen once; the top ten hold over 0.75%. The CDR3 sequence is 14 residues long. The V gene's germline CDR1 is MNHEY and CDR2 SMNVEV (reference sequence). The ends were cut back, 2 bases at V and 0 bases at J, with 8 bases in the middle. This entry belongs to a study of cytomegalovirus exposure and HLA in healthy donors. This clonotype originated in a young woman in good health and CMV-seronegative. The sequencing sample was made of PBMCs. The chain combines TRBV27 with TRBJ2-7, with D possibly TRBD2 on 6 matching bases. CDR3 sequence reads: CASSLGGSSYEQYF. CDR3 nucleotides: TGTGCCAGCAGTTTAGGAGGGAGCTCCTACGAGCAGTACTTC.